A selection of T cell receptor beta chains follows, all from one sample in a study of human thymus T cells. Data came from immunoSEQ multiplex PCR; TCRdb stores just in-frame clones and leaves some out. The sample records 75,000 to 90,000 clones, around 96% being singletons. The material sequenced was thymus tissue. The receptors were sampled from a boy under two years old with a congenital heart defect but otherwise immunologically healthy. The CDR3 runs from the conserved cysteine through the conserved F or W. A D gene is named only where the DNA matches it firmly. Size is omitted from some rows. Given values are once, few, many or a class for expanded clones.

clone_size	d_call	v_call	j_call	cdr3_aa	cdr3_nt
NA	TRBD1	TRBV11-2	TRBJ1-3	CASRQSRDRASGNTIYF	TGTGCCAGCAGGCAAAGCCGGGACAGAGCTTCTGGAAACACCATATATTTT
NA	TRBD2	TRBV7-3	TRBJ2-3	CASSSQGSGGTDTQYF	TGTGCCAGCAGCTCCCAGGGTAGCGGGGGCACAGATACGCAGTATTTT
NA	NA	TRBV9	TRBJ2-2	CASSVLSWGAGNTGELFF	TGTGCCAGCAGCGTATTGTCATGGGGCGCGGGGAACACCGGGGAGCTGTTTTTT
NA	TRBD2	TRBV18	TRBJ2-7	CASSPGQRGAYEQYF	TGTGCCAGCTCACCAGGCCAGCGGGGGGCCTACGAGCAGTACTTC
NA	NA	TRBV10-1	TRBJ2-3	CASSERTGEQGTDTQYF	TGCGCCAGCAGTGAGAGAACGGGAGAACAGGGCACAGATACGCAGTATTTT
NA	NA	TRBV28	TRBJ2-1	CASSSHRQNSSYNEQFF	TGTGCCAGCAGTTCCCACCGGCAGAACAGCTCCTACAATGAGCAGTTCTTC
NA	TRBD2	TRBV4-1	TRBJ2-7	CASSLTLAGGRYEQYF	TGCGCCAGCAGCCTAACCCTAGCGGGAGGGCGGTACGAGCAGTACTTC
NA	NA	TRBV12-2	TRBJ1-3	CASRLDQGDTIYF	TGTGCAAGTCGCTTAGATCAGGGGGACACCATATATTTT
NA	TRBD2	TRBV19	TRBJ2-5	CASSMGLASYQETQYF	TGTGCCAGTAGTATGGGACTAGCGTCTTACCAAGAGACCCAGTACTTC
NA	NA	TRBV7-8	TRBJ1-3	CASSLEILGFSGNTIYF	TGTGCCAGCAGCTTAGAAATCCTGGGCTTCTCTGGAAACACCATATATTTT
NA	TRBD2	TRBV6-4	TRBJ2-1	CASSPWGLRDNEQFF	TGTGCCAGCAGTCCCTGGGGACTACGAGACAATGAGCAGTTCTTC
NA	NA	TRBV12-5	TRBJ1-1	CATLGVNTEAFF	TGTGCTACGCTAGGGGTGAACACTGAAGCTTTCTTT
NA	NA	TRBV4-3	TRBJ2-6	CASSQEGSSGANVLTF	TGCGCCAGCAGCCAAGAGGGAAGCTCTGGGGCCAACGTCCTGACTTTC
NA	TRBD1	TRBV5-7	TRBJ1-4	CASSNFEDSGTGGEKLFF	TGTGCCAGCAGCAATTTCGAGGATTCCGGGACAGGAGGTGAAAAACTGTTTTTT
NA	TRBD2	TRBV27	TRBJ2-3	CASTAGPTDTQYF	TGTGCCAGCACAGCGGGGCCCACAGATACGCAGTATTTT
NA	TRBD1	TRBV12-5	TRBJ1-3	CASGQDRAGNTIYF	TGTGCTAGTGGTCAAGACAGGGCTGGAAACACCATATATTTT
NA	TRBD1	TRBV5-4	TRBJ1-1	CASSPGQEGWLNTEAFF	TGTGCCAGCAGCCCAGGACAGGAGGGGTGGTTGAACACTGAAGCTTTCTTT
NA	NA	TRBV13	TRBJ2-1	CASRTGGAPWKENNEQFF	TGTGCCAGCAGAACGGGCGGGGCCCCCTGGAAAGAGAACAATGAGCAGTTCTTC
once	TRBD2	TRBV18	TRBJ2-5	CASSRDILAGGKETQYF	TGTGCCAGCTCACGAGATATATTAGCGGGAGGGAAAGAGACCCAGTACTTC
once	TRBD1	TRBV19	TRBJ2-7	CASTVEGTGHGEQYF	TGTGCCAGTACCGTGGAAGGGACAGGGCATGGCGAGCAGTACTTC
NA	NA	TRBV9	TRBJ1-6	CASSVGRGGNSPLHF	TGTGCCAGCAGCGTAGGCCGGGGAGGAAATTCACCCCTCCACTTT
NA	NA	TRBV12-5	TRBJ2-1	CASALGRQPGSYNEQFF	TGTGCTAGTGCCCTGGGCCGGCAGCCTGGCTCCTACAATGAGCAGTTCTTC
NA	NA	TRBV21-1	TRBJ2-5	CASSRIRDRGRLETQYF	TGTGCCAGCAGTAGAATCCGGGACAGGGGTCGGTTGGAGACCCAGTACTTC
NA	TRBD2	TRBV7-9	TRBJ2-5	CASSLILRLAGGKKETQYF	TGTGCCAGCAGCTTAATTTTACGGCTAGCGGGCGGGAAGAAAGAGACCCAGTACTTC
NA	TRBD2	TRBV7-3	TRBJ2-1	CASSPSGGAHNEQFF	TGTGCCAGCAGCCCTAGCGGGGGTGCTCACAATGAGCAGTTCTTC
NA	TRBD2	TRBV7-2	TRBJ2-7	CASSSPGGAYEQYF	TGTGCCAGCAGCTCCCCGGGAGGAGCCTACGAGCAGTACTTC
NA	TRBD1	TRBV7-9	TRBJ2-7	CASSRRKPGQGYEQYF	TGTGCCAGCAGCAGACGGAAACCGGGACAGGGGTACGAGCAGTACTTC
NA	NA	TRBV6-5	TRBJ1-5	CASGKTGASQPQHF	TGTGCCAGCGGTAAGACGGGCGCCAGTCAGCCCCAGCATTTT
NA	NA	TRBV18	TRBJ1-1	CASSPLRTVAEAFF	TGTGCCAGCTCACCACTTCGGACGGTCGCTGAAGCTTTCTTT